These 7 T cell receptor beta chains originate from one sample sequenced in a study of blood T cell repertoires in COVID-19. The table came from immunoSEQ multiplex PCR; TCRdb's copy has only in-frame clones and leaves some out. The sample holds 370,000 or so clones; approximately 77% are singletons and the top ten take 1.1%. The source material was peripheral blood. The origin of the receptors is a human donor with acute or convalescent COVID-19. The donor label of this sample is uncertain.

The chain has TRBV5-5 and TRBJ1-2; maybe TRBD1 (6 bases). CDR3 size: 15 residues. Germline CDR1 is SGHKS and CDR2 is YYEKEE (reference sequence). With 0 bases removed from V and 4 bases from J, the gap between germline ends came to 13 bases. In nucleotides, the CDR3 is TGTGCCAGCAGCTTGGCCGTAGGGGGACCCTATGGCTACACCTTC. It encodes CASSLAVGGPYGYTF.

The chain has TRBV5-1 and TRBJ1-4; weak D call: TRBD1 (5 bases). Deletions cut 1 base from V and 8 bases from J, with 12 bases between. The CDR3 length is 14 residues. CDR1 is SGHRS, CDR2 YFSETQ, per germline. As DNA, the CDR3 is TGCGCCAGCAGCTTGCAGAGCGGGGGGGAAAAACTGTTTTTT. As protein: CASSLQSGGEKLFF.

CDR3 bases: TGTGCCAGCAGCCAAGTTGGGGTACAGGGTCAGGAGGGCTACACCTTC. This sequence encodes CASSQVGVQGQEGYTF. V usage is TRBV4-2 and J usage is TRBJ1-2; D possibly corresponds to TRBD1 (6 bases). The CDR3 runs to 16 residues. Germline loops: CDR1 LGHNA, CDR2 YNFKEQ. V shed 1 base and J shed 8 bases, with 20 bases lying between them.

The V gene is TRBV28, the J gene TRBJ2-1, with unresolved D. Trimming took off 5 bases at V and 7 bases at J, with 12 bases between the two ends. The V gene's germline CDR1 is MDHEN and CDR2 SYDVKM. There are 13 residues in the CDR3. CDR3 sequence reads: CASSNIRRNEQFF. CDR3 bases: TGTGCCAGCAGTAATATTAGGCGGAATGAGCAGTTCTTC.

The V and J genes are TRBV12-3 or TRBV12-4 and TRBJ1-3, with 8 nucleotides matching TRBD1. V was pared by 9 bases and J by 4 bases, with 5 bases of the junction left unmatched. This CDR3 has 13 amino acids. CDR3 DNA: TGTGCCAGTCGAAGACAGGGGGGAAACACCATATATTTT. It specifies CASRRQGGNTIYF.

V usage is TRBV5-6 and J usage is TRBJ1-1, with D hard to call. V lost 2 bases and J 4 bases, leaving 15 bases between the germline ends. Germline V lookup: CDR1 SGHDT, CDR2 YYEEEE. This CDR3 is 15 amino acids long. The CDR3 loop is CASSFYPDSSTEAFF. CDR3 bases: TGTGCCAGCAGCTTCTACCCCGATTCAAGCACTGAAGCTTTCTTT.

The chain uses TRBV7-8 and TRBJ1-2; TRBD1 matches at 9 bases. Germline CDR1 reads SGHVS; CDR2 reads FQNEAQ. J was trimmed by 6 bases and V by 2 bases; bases with no gene match: 4. The CDR3 extends over 14 amino acids. The CDR3 protein is CASSLTTGGDGYTF. Here the CDR3 DNA reads TGTGCCAGCAGCTTAACGACAGGGGGAGATGGCTACACCTTC.